These 20 T cell receptor beta chains share one sample of origin, sequenced in a study of T-cell memory formation after mild COVID-19. TCRdb fed the 5' RACE reads into MiXCR, producing one record per CDR3 protein. The sample lists just over 200,000 distinct CDR3 sequences; more than 8% were seen once. Sequencing was carried out using PBMCs or a T cell subset sorted from them (not recorded which). These receptors all come from a man between 18 and 29 years old who had mild COVID-19 (a few samples of this study predate the infection). Cell type and time point are not known.

The genes are TRBV20-1 and TRBJ1-5; D is possibly TRBD1 (5 bases). The CDR3 consists of 14 residues. The germline V and J ends were trimmed by 6 bases and 6 bases, with 18 bases remaining between them. Germline-derived CDR1 and CDR2 are DFQATT and SNEGSKA (reference sequence). CDR3 bases: TGCAGTGCCTGGTCGGGGGGATCGGGTCAGCCCCAGCATTTT. Its translation is CSAWSGGSGQPQHF.

This clonotype occurred a few times. The chain is built from TRBV15 and TRBJ1-1; TRBD1 might be the D (6 bases). Germline values: CDR1 LNHNV, CDR2 YYDKDF (reference sequence). The CDR3 contains 16 residues. Trimming removed 3 bases at V and 5 bases at J, with 19 bases between. CDR3 nucleotides: TGTGCCACCAGCAGGAACAGGGCGTCTTTGAGGACTGAAGCTTTCTTT. Its translation: CATSRNRASLRTEAFF.

This clonotype turned up a few times. V gene TRBV18 combines with J gene TRBJ1-1; possibly TRBD1 for D (5 bases). Trimming took 4 bases from V and 2 from J, leaving 8 bases between them. The CDR3 loop spans 13 amino acids. Looked up from germline, CDR1 is KGHSH and CDR2 is LQKENI. The CDR3 loop is CASSRDSNTEAFF. CDR3 nucleotide sequence: TGTGCCAGCTCACGCGACAGTAACACTGAAGCTTTCTTT. Together with reference TRBV18 and TRBJ1-1, the CDR3 gives the full variable domain: NAGVMQNPRHLVRRRGQEARLRCSPMKGHSHVYWYRQLPEEGLKFMVYLQKENIIDESGMPKERFSAEFPKEGPSILRIQQVVRGDSAAYFCASSRDSNTEAFFGQGTRLTVV.

This clonotype occurred a few times. The chain links TRBV20-1 to TRBJ2-5; D remains unclear. This CDR3 contains 15 residues. Trimming stripped 5 bases from V and 5 bases from J, with 21 bases between. CDR1 is DFQATT, CDR2 SNEGSKA, per germline (reference sequence). Here the CDR3 DNA reads TGCAGTGCTCCCCAGGCCGGCGGCTCAAGGGAGACCCAGTACTTC. This gives the protein CSAPQAGGSRETQYF.

The chain carries TRBV2 and TRBJ2-3; a weak D match, TRBD1 (7 bases). The V and J ends lost 3 bases and 9 bases respectively, with 16 bases between them. The germline gives CDR1 SNHLY, CDR2 FYNNEI. CDR3 length equals 14 residues. For the CDR3, the DNA is TGTGCCAGCAGTGAGGGGACAGCAGGGGGGACGCAGTATTTT. Translated, it gives CASSEGTAGGTQYF.

The chain recombines TRBV6-6 with TRBJ2-7, with 9 positions matching TRBD2. Germline V lookup: CDR1 MNHNY, CDR2 SVGAGI (reference sequence). The CDR3 totals 16 residues. Trimming at V came to 0 bases and at J to 2 bases, leaving 5 bases not matched to a gene. The CDR3 loop reads CASSYSASGVTYEQYV. In DNA, the CDR3 is TGTGCCAGCAGTTACTCGGCTAGCGGGGTAACCTACGAGCAGTACGTC.

The genes are TRBV4-1 and TRBJ2-3; 9 bases map to TRBD2. With V trimmed by 0 bases and J by 0 bases, 7 bases remained unmatched. Germline values: CDR1 MGHRA, CDR2 YSYEKL. This CDR3 has 18 amino acids. CDR3 coding DNA: TGCGCCAGCAGCCAAGAGAGGACAGCGGGGGGAAGCACAGATACGCAGTATTTT. Protein sequence: CASSQERTAGGSTDTQYF.

The CDR3 DNA sequence: TGCGCCAGCAGCTTGGCAGGGGTGGGTGAAAAACTGTTTTTT. Translated, it gives CASSLAGVGEKLFF. The rearrangement joins TRBV5-1 to TRBJ1-4; D possibly corresponds to TRBD1 (6 bases). This CDR3 has 14 residues. Germline V gene sequence: CDR1 SGHRS, CDR2 YFSETQ. Trimming removed 0 bases from V and 7 bases from J, with 10 bases in between.

This clonotype was seen a handful of times. This chain links TRBV21-1 with TRBJ2-7; the listed D gene, TRBD1, was not tested against the DNA. TRBV21-1 is a known pseudogene. The CDR3 is 15 residues long. The CDR3 DNA sequence: TGTGCCAGCAGCAAAGAACGGCAGCCCCCCTACGAGCAGTACTTC. Translated: CASSKERQPPYEQYF.

The rearrangement uses TRBV20-1 and TRBJ2-1; TRBD1 agrees at 9 bases. V was pared by 1 base and J by 3 bases, with 4 bases of the junction left unmatched. Germline CDR1 reads DFQATT; CDR2 reads SNEGSKA (reference sequence). CDR3 length equals 15 residues. The CDR3 DNA sequence: TGCAGTGCTAGAGCGGACAGGGGCTTCTACAATGAGCAGTTCTTC. Its protein product is CSARADRGFYNEQFF.

This clonotype came up a few times. The CDR3 coding sequence is TGCGCCAGCAGCTTGGCCACGGGGCCGTACGAGCAGTACTTC. Its translation: CASSLATGPYEQYF. The chain links TRBV5-1 to TRBJ2-7; either TRBD1 or TRBD2 may supply D (5 bases each). This CDR3 region has 14 residues. V was shortened by 0 bases and J by 4 bases, with 11 bases between the two germline ends. The germline gives CDR1 SGHRS, CDR2 YFSETQ.

The sample holds many counts of this clonotype. The rearrangement links TRBV20-1 to TRBJ1-2; maybe TRBD1 (5 bases). The germline V gene encodes CDR1 DFQATT and CDR2 SNEGSKA (reference sequence). The CDR3 runs to 14 residues. V was shortened by 2 bases and J by 4 bases, with 14 bases between the two germline ends. The CDR3 DNA reads TGCAGTGCTAGAAGGCCGACAGTTCTCTATGGCTACACCTTC. Translation gives CSARRPTVLYGYTF.

In its sample, this clonotype was seen a few times. The chain carries TRBV29-1 and TRBJ1-1; D may be TRBD1 (5 bases). Per germline, CDR1 SQVTM and CDR2 ANQGSEA. V was shortened by 6 bases and J by 8 bases, with 13 bases between the two germline ends. This CDR3 has 11 residues. The CDR3 loop is CSVIPGAEAFF. The CDR3, as DNA: TGCAGCGTAATTCCCGGGGCAGAAGCTTTCTTT.

This clonotype was counted ten times or more. CDR3 sequence: CASSESAYEQYF. In nucleotides, the CDR3 is TGTGCCAGCAGTGAGTCCGCCTACGAGCAGTACTTC. The chain carries TRBV2 and TRBJ2-7; D is uncertain. CDR1 SNHLY and CDR2 FYNNEI come from the germline V gene. V was cut by 3 bases and J by 2 bases, with 5 bases left in between. CDR3 length: 12 amino acids.

A few counts support this clonotype. The chain is built from TRBV24-1 and TRBJ2-1; 11 bases agree with TRBD2. Trimming removed 5 bases from V and 4 bases from J; junction bases left unmatched: 3. The CDR3 length is 15 residues. Germline CDR1 and CDR2: KGHDR and SFDVKD. CDR3 in amino acids: CATSGLAGGYNEQFF. The CDR3 nucleotides are TGTGCCACCAGTGGGCTAGCGGGGGGATACAATGAGCAGTTCTTC.

A few counts support this clonotype. V usage is TRBV6-2 or TRBV6-3 and J usage is TRBJ2-7; D is undetermined. Germline CDR1 and CDR2: MNHEY and SVGEGT. V lost 4 bases and J lost 7, with 8 bases in between. This CDR3 spans 11 amino acids. The DNA for the CDR3 is TGTGCCAGCAGTTCCCTGCGAGAGCAGTACTTC. The encoded protein is CASSSLREQYF.

The genes are TRBV4-1 and TRBJ2-1; TRBD2 matches at 7 bases. V was pared by 5 bases and J by 6 bases, with 4 bases of the junction left unmatched. The CDR3 runs to 13 residues. CDR1 is MGHRA and CDR2 is YSYEKL in the germline V gene. This CDR3 reads CASSAAGSNEQFF. The CDR3 DNA sequence: TGCGCCAGCAGCGCAGCGGGGAGCAATGAGCAGTTCTTC.

This clonotype was seen ten or more times. The rearrangement joins TRBV10-3 to TRBJ2-5; D may be TRBD1 (5 bases). Germline V CDR1 and CDR2: ENHRY, SYGVKD. The CDR3 runs 15 residues. The V gene lost 2 bases and the J gene lost 6 bases, with 16 bases spanning the gap. The CDR3 spells CAISEVEQGKKTQYF. For the CDR3, the DNA is TGTGCCATCAGTGAGGTTGAGCAGGGAAAAAAGACCCAGTACTTC.

The rearrangement links TRBV7-9 to TRBJ2-5; D is ambiguous. With 4 bases removed from V and 5 bases from J, the gap between germline ends came to 11 bases. The germline V gene has CDR1 SEHNR and CDR2 FQNEAQ (reference sequence). The CDR3 spans 13 residues. The CDR3: CASSSAPGETQYF. CDR3 DNA: TGTGCCAGCAGCTCAGCTCCCGGGGAGACCCAGTACTTC.

In its sample, this clonotype was seen a few times. The CDR3 here is CASSRGQTATGELFF. The CDR3 DNA sequence: TGTGCCAGCAGCCGGGGCCAGACGGCCACCGGGGAGCTGTTTTTT. The rearrangement uses TRBV12-3 or TRBV12-4 and TRBJ2-2; D possibly matches TRBD1 or TRBD2 (5 bases each). This CDR3 comprises 15 residues. The V end was cut by 6 bases, the J end by 4 bases, with 15 bases between.